Listed below are T cell receptor beta chains from one sample, sequenced in a study of beta chain features in type 1 diabetes. This table comes from immunoSEQ multiplex PCR, and its TCRdb copy is limited to in-frame clones, with some not included. The sample lists about 170,000 clones; around 7.8% were seen once. Sequenced sample: central memory CD4+ T cells from blood. The origin of the receptors is a woman in her 40s with type 1 diabetes. Both conserved end residues are part of each CDR3. Fields, in order: J gene, clone size, D gene, V gene, CDR3 DNA, CDR3 protein. D genes are given only for firm matches. Clone size is given for some rows only: seen once, a few or many times, or a class if the clone is expanded.

J: TRBJ1-5
size: NA
D: NA
V: TRBV7-2
DNA: TGTGCCAGCGGGTTTGGACAGAGCAATCAGCCCCAGCATTTT
CDR3: CASGFGQSNQPQHF

J: TRBJ2-1
size: NA
D: TRBD1
V: TRBV4-1
DNA: TGCGCCAGCACCCTCGGCACAGGGGTAGGAAATGAGCAGTTCTTC
CDR3: CASTLGTGVGNEQFF

J: TRBJ2-3
size: NA
D: NA
V: TRBV7-2
DNA: TGTGCCAGCAGCCCGCCTGGGGGGAGAGCAGATACGCAGTATTTT
CDR3: CASSPPGGRADTQYF

J: TRBJ1-5
size: few
D: NA
V: TRBV30
DNA: TGTGCCTCCTCCCGGGACACTGATCAGCCCCAGCATTTT
CDR3: CASSRDTDQPQHF

J: TRBJ1-1
size: NA
D: TRBD1
V: TRBV7-2
DNA: TGTGCCAGCAGCTGGGGGACAGCCACTGAAGCTTTCTTT
CDR3: CASSWGTATEAFF

J: TRBJ1-6
size: NA
D: TRBD1
V: TRBV7-2
DNA: TGTGCCAGCAGAGGGACAGACAATTCACCCCTCCACTTT
CDR3: CASRGTDNSPLHF

J: TRBJ1-5
size: few
D: NA
V: TRBV5-6
DNA: TGTGCCAGCAGCAGGAGGGTTAACCAGCCCCAGCATTTT
CDR3: CASSRRVNQPQHF

J: TRBJ2-7
size: NA
D: NA
V: TRBV7-9
DNA: TGTGCCAGCAGCTTAGAGAGGGTGGATCCCTACGAGCAGTACTTC
CDR3: CASSLERVDPYEQYF

J: TRBJ2-1
size: few
D: TRBD1
V: TRBV5-5
DNA: TGTGCCAGCCTAGACAGGGGTGCACACAATGAGCAGTTCTTC
CDR3: CASLDRGAHNEQFF

J: TRBJ2-3
size: NA
D: NA
V: TRBV28
DNA: TGTGCCAGCAGTTTATCCGCCCTCCCGGGGGACGGTACGCAGTATTTT
CDR3: CASSLSALPGDGTQYF

J: TRBJ2-3
size: few
D: NA
V: TRBV5-1
DNA: TGCGCCAGCAGCTTTGGCCGGGGCACAGATACGCAGTATTTT
CDR3: CASSFGRGTDTQYF

J: TRBJ2-5
size: few
D: NA
V: TRBV2
DNA: TGTGCCAGCAGCCTCCGCGGGGGCCGGGAGACCCAGTACTTC
CDR3: CASSLRGGRETQYF

J: TRBJ1-5
size: few
D: TRBD1
V: TRBV7-2
DNA: TGTGCCAGCAGCTTACAGGGCGGGACAGCCCAGAGACAGCCCCAGCATTTT
CDR3: CASSLQGGTAQRQPQHF

J: TRBJ2-7
size: many
D: TRBD2
V: TRBV28
DNA: TGTGCCAGCAGTTTACCCGGGGGGGCGGGGGACGAGCAGTACTTC
CDR3: CASSLPGGAGDEQYF

J: TRBJ2-5
size: few
D: NA
V: TRBV29-1
DNA: TGCAGCGTCCAGGGGGGTCAAGAGACCCAGTACTTC
CDR3: CSVQGGQETQYF

J: TRBJ1-3
size: NA
D: NA
V: TRBV14
DNA: TGTGCCAGCAGCCGCTACGGGACTTCGTTTGGAAACACCATATATTTT
CDR3: CASSRYGTSFGNTIYF

J: TRBJ2-5
size: few
D: NA
V: TRBV28
DNA: TGTGCCAGCAGTTTAGAGGACAGTCAAGAGACCCAGTACTTC
CDR3: CASSLEDSQETQYF

J: TRBJ2-5
size: NA
D: NA
V: TRBV5-4
DNA: TGTGCCAGCAGCTGGGGCGGACAGCGGGAGACCCAGTACTTC
CDR3: CASSWGGQRETQYF

J: TRBJ1-1
size: few
D: NA
V: TRBV19
DNA: TGTGCCAGTAGTATGTCGGCAGGGCGTACTGAAGCTTTCTTT
CDR3: CASSMSAGRTEAFF

J: TRBJ1-2
size: few
D: TRBD1
V: TRBV30
DNA: TGTGCCCTAGGGGGAACAGGGGGCTCGTATGGCTACACCTTC
CDR3: CALGGTGGSYGYTF

J: TRBJ1-2
size: NA
D: TRBD1
V: TRBV28
DNA: TGTGCCAGCAGGCTCGGGACAGGGATCTATGGCTACACCTTC
CDR3: CASRLGTGIYGYTF

J: TRBJ1-1
size: few
D: TRBD1
V: TRBV18
DNA: TGTGCCAGCTCACCACCAATTGGGACAGGGAACACTGAAGCTTTCTTT
CDR3: CASSPPIGTGNTEAFF

J: TRBJ1-2
size: few
D: NA
V: TRBV30
DNA: TGTGCCTTATCGACAGGACATGATGGCTACACCTTC
CDR3: CALSTGHDGYTF

J: TRBJ2-7
size: NA
D: NA
V: TRBV15
DNA: TGTGCCACCAGCAGACCGGGGTACGAGCAGTACTTC
CDR3: CATSRPGYEQYF

J: TRBJ2-7
size: NA
D: TRBD1
V: TRBV5-1
DNA: TGCGCCAGCAGCCGGACAGGGCTCGGGGAGCAGTACTTC
CDR3: CASSRTGLGEQYF

J: TRBJ2-1
size: NA
D: NA
V: TRBV25-1
DNA: TGTGCCAGCAATCAGTTCGGGAATGAGCAGTTCTTC
CDR3: CASNQFGNEQFF

J: TRBJ1-4
size: NA
D: TRBD1
V: TRBV28
DNA: TGTGCCAGCAGTGTGTTGACAGGGTCTAATGAAAAACTGTTTTTT
CDR3: CASSVLTGSNEKLFF

J: TRBJ1-1
size: NA
D: NA
V: TRBV11-3
DNA: TGTGCCAGCAGCTTAGGCGGCAGCAACACTGAAGCTTTCTTT
CDR3: CASSLGGSNTEAFF

J: TRBJ2-3
size: NA
D: NA
V: TRBV11-2
DNA: TGTGCCAGCAGCAAGACTAGAGGGGATACGCAGTATTTT
CDR3: CASSKTRGDTQYF

J: TRBJ2-7
size: NA
D: NA
V: TRBV5-1
DNA: TGCGCCAGCAGCTTGGACAACAGCATTGGGGAGCAGTACTTC
CDR3: CASSLDNSIGEQYF

J: TRBJ1-2
size: few
D: NA
V: TRBV29-1
DNA: TGCAGCGTAAGAGACAGGCCCCTAACCTATGGCTACACCTTC
CDR3: CSVRDRPLTYGYTF

J: TRBJ2-7
size: NA
D: TRBD1
V: TRBV5-4
DNA: TGTGCCAGCAGCTTGACAGGGGGCTACGAGCAGTACTTC
CDR3: CASSLTGGYEQYF

J: TRBJ2-5
size: NA
D: TRBD1
V: TRBV19
DNA: TGTGCCAGTAGCACAGGGGTTCCCGAGACCCAGTACTTC
CDR3: CASSTGVPETQYF

J: TRBJ2-2
size: few
D: NA
V: TRBV4-3
DNA: TGCGCCAGCAGCCTACTAGTAACGTCCGGGGAGCTGTTTTTT
CDR3: CASSLLVTSGELFF

J: TRBJ2-5
size: NA
D: TRBD2
V: TRBV11-2
DNA: TGTGCCAGCAGCGCCCGCCGAACCTCACTAGCGACACAAGAGACCCAGTACTTC
CDR3: CASSARRTSLATQETQYF

J: TRBJ1-5
size: few
D: TRBD1
V: TRBV28
DNA: TGTGCCAGTAGCCGGACAGGGTCTGTTTATCAGCCCCAGCATTTT
CDR3: CASSRTGSVYQPQHF

J: TRBJ2-5
size: few
D: NA
V: TRBV28
DNA: TGTGCCAGCAGTTTATTAGGGGCAGGGCACGCGGAGACCCAGTACTTC
CDR3: CASSLLGAGHAETQYF

J: TRBJ2-3
size: few
D: TRBD2
V: TRBV30
DNA: TGTGCCTGGAGCGCCGGGACTAGCGGGAGCACAGATACGCAGTATTTT
CDR3: CAWSAGTSGSTDTQYF

J: TRBJ1-1
size: few
D: NA
V: TRBV9
DNA: TGTGCCAGCAGCGTAGACGTAGGGGAGGTGAGCACTGAAGCTTTCTTT
CDR3: CASSVDVGEVSTEAFF

J: TRBJ2-7
size: few
D: NA
V: TRBV27
DNA: TGTGCCAGCAGCCCCGGGCAGGGGCGGTCGGGCGAGCAGTACTTC
CDR3: CASSPGQGRSGEQYF

J: TRBJ2-7
size: few
D: TRBD1
V: TRBV28
DNA: TGTGCCCTGGGTGCAGGGGGACCCTACGAGCAGTACTTC
CDR3: CALGAGGPYEQYF

J: TRBJ2-7
size: NA
D: TRBD1
V: TRBV28
DNA: TGTGCCAGCAGTGCACCGGGACAGTTCTCCTACGAGCAGTACTTC
CDR3: CASSAPGQFSYEQYF

J: TRBJ1-1
size: NA
D: TRBD1
V: TRBV5-1
DNA: TGCGCCAGCAGCGCAGATACAGGGGGCGGCACTGAAGCTTTCTTT
CDR3: CASSADTGGGTEAFF

J: TRBJ1-5
size: few
D: NA
V: TRBV4-1
DNA: TGCGCCAGCAGCCAAGACGAATGGGCTAGCGGGAATCAGCCCCAGCATTTT
CDR3: CASSQDEWASGNQPQHF

J: TRBJ1-2
size: many
D: NA
V: TRBV7-2
DNA: TGTGCCAGCAGCTTAGGGGGGCTAGCTAACTATGGCTACACCTTC
CDR3: CASSLGGLANYGYTF

J: TRBJ2-3
size: few
D: NA
V: TRBV5-4
DNA: TGTGCCAGCAGCCCCCGACTAACTAGCACAGATACGCAGTATTTT
CDR3: CASSPRLTSTDTQYF

J: TRBJ1-2
size: NA
D: NA
V: TRBV2
DNA: TGTGCCAGCAGTTACAGCCCGGACTATGGCTACACCTTC
CDR3: CASSYSPDYGYTF